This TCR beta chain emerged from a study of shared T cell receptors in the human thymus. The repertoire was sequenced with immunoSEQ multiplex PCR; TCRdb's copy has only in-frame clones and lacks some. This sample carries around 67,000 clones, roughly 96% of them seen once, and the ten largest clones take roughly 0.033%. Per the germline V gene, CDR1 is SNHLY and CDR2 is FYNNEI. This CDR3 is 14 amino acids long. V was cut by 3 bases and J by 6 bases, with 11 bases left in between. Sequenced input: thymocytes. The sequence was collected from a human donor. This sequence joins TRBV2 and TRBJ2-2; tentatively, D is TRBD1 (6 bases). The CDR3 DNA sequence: TGTGCCAGCAGTGATGTGGGACACGCCGGGGAGCTGTTTTTT. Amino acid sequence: CASSDVGHAGELFF.